This T cell receptor beta chain was profiled in a study of shared clonotypes between healthy human individuals. The assay was immunoSEQ multiplex PCR, and TCRdb's table has in-frame clones only and misses some. Here the sample spans almost 700,000 clones, about 91% being singletons. Terminally differentiated effector memory CD45RA+ cells were left out of the naive CD8 fraction, which was CD45RO-negative and positively selected for CCR7. This CDR3 region has 16 residues. The germline V gene has CDR1 SGHRS and CDR2 YFSETQ. V dropped 0 bases and J dropped 5; count of bases not matched to a gene: 10. The rearrangement uses TRBV5-1 and TRBJ2-7, with TRBD1 matching 8 bases. This TCR was recovered from a man aged 25-45 years in good health. The specimen was naive CD8+ T cells sorted from blood. The CDR3 reads CASSLGDRGKLDEQYF. The CDR3 nucleotides are TGCGCCAGCAGCTTGGGAGACAGGGGAAAGTTGGACGAGCAGTACTTC.